The 13 T cell receptor beta chains given below trace back to one sample, sequenced in a study of blood T cell repertoires in COVID-19. Assay used: immunoSEQ multiplex PCR; TCRdb lists only in-frame clones, some missing. The sample lists about 130,000 clones, around 80% occurring once. The material sequenced was peripheral blood. The receptors come from a man aged 60 to 75 who had recovered from COVID-19.

The chain has TRBV6-1 and TRBJ2-7; D ambiguous. This CDR3 region has 12 residues. Looked up from germline, CDR1 is MNHNS and CDR2 is SASEGT. The V gene lost 1 base and the J gene lost 10 bases, with 11 bases spanning the gap. The CDR3 is CASSEGPDFQYF. Written as DNA, the CDR3 is TGTGCCAGCAGTGAAGGGCCCGACTTCCAGTACTTC.

This clone was observed a single time. The chain carries TRBV3-1 (or the pseudogene TRBV3-2) and TRBJ1-1, with a tentative D call TRBD1 (6 bases). Germline CDR1 is LGHDT and CDR2 is YNNKEL (reference sequence). The V end lost 3 bases, the J end lost 4 bases, and 9 bases lay between the germline ends. There are 13 residues in the CDR3. The DNA of the CDR3 is TGTGCCAGCAGCCACACAGGGTCCACTGAAGCTTTCTTT. This codes for CASSHTGSTEAFF.

The chain employs TRBV7-8 and TRBJ2-2; D unclear. From germline, CDR1 is SGHVS and CDR2 FQNEAQ. V gave up 5 bases and J gave up 5 bases, with 12 bases separating them. The CDR3 contains 14 residues. CDR3 nucleotides: TGTGCCAGCAGCCTTGGTGAGGCGACCGGGGAGCTGTTTTTT. This codes for CASSLGEATGELFF.

This clone has a handful of counts. The rearrangement uses TRBV6-2 or TRBV6-3 and TRBJ2-2; 8 bases match TRBD2. The germline gives CDR1 MNHEY, CDR2 SVGEGT. V trimming: 5 bases; J trimming: 4 bases; junction bases outside the gene matches: 6. The CDR3 is 15 residues long. The chain's CDR3 is CASSIAGTTTGELFF. DNA of the CDR3: TGTGCCAGCAGTATAGCGGGGACTACCACCGGGGAGCTGTTTTTT.

J is TRBJ1-3 and V is TRBV9; 7 nucleotides match TRBD1. The germline V gene encodes CDR1 SGDLS and CDR2 YYNGEE. CDR3 length: 15 residues. The junction had 10 bases not matched to a gene; V was cut back by 8 bases and J by 2 bases. The CDR3 coding sequence is TGTGCCAGTGATCGGGCAGGGGGAACTGGAAACACCATATATTTT. Protein: CASDRAGGTGNTIYF.

This clone was observed a few times. This chain uses TRBV29-1 with TRBJ2-1; 8 bases align to TRBD1. V gave up 7 bases and J gave up 12 bases; unmatched junction bases: 14. Germline loops: CDR1 SQVTM, CDR2 ANQGSEA. The CDR3 covers 13 residues. This chain's CDR3 is CSAGTGVLSGQFF. The CDR3 DNA is TGCAGCGCCGGGACAGGAGTACTGAGTGGGCAGTTCTTC.

This clone was recorded only once. V gene TRBV2 combines with J gene TRBJ2-5; 8 nucleotides align to TRBD1. CDR3 length equals 15 residues. V was clipped by 2 bases and J by 3 bases; unmatched bases: 5. The germline V gene encodes CDR1 SNHLY and CDR2 FYNNEI. This CDR3 is CASSELGTGEETQYF. CDR3 in DNA: TGTGCCAGCAGTGAACTGGGGACAGGCGAAGAGACCCAGTACTTC. The whole variable domain, remainder taken from reference TRBV2 and TRBJ2-5, is EPEVTQTPSHQVTQMGQEVILRCVPISNHLYFYWYRQILGQKVEFLVSFYNNEISEKSEIFDDQFSVERPDGSNFTLKIRSTKLEDSAMYFCASSELGTGEETQYFGPGTRLLVL.

The gene calls are TRBV5-4 and TRBJ2-7; D gene uncertain. The CDR3 sequence is 12 residues long. V lost 4 bases and J 3 bases, leaving 8 bases between the germline ends. Germline CDR1 is SGHNT and CDR2 is YYREEE (reference sequence). This chain's CDR3 is CASSNDNYEQYF. The CDR3 DNA reads as TGTGCCAGCAGCAACGACAACTACGAGCAGTACTTC.

The CDR3 DNA is TGCGCCAGCAGCCAAGCCCTAGCGGGGGCCTACGAGCAGTACTTC. Encoded protein: CASSQALAGAYEQYF. V gene TRBV4-3 combines with J gene TRBJ2-7; 10 bases are shared with TRBD2. The V segment lost 1 base and the J segment 2 bases; nucleotides outside the gene matches: 2. The CDR3 consists of 15 residues. CDR1 and CDR2 from the germline V gene are LGHNA and YSLEER.

The chain links TRBV6-2 or TRBV6-3 to TRBJ2-3, with TRBD1 identical over 7 bases. The V gene's germline CDR1 is MNHEY and CDR2 SVGEGT. The CDR3 consists of 12 residues. V was clipped by 6 bases and J by 8 bases; unmatched bases: 5. The DNA for the CDR3 is TGTGCCAGCAGCCGACAGGGTCGTACGCAGTATTTT. Encoded protein: CASSRQGRTQYF.

The V gene is TRBV4-3, the J gene TRBJ2-3; 11 bases map to TRBD2. Germline values: CDR1 LGHNA, CDR2 YSLEER. The CDR3 contains 17 residues. Trimming at V came to 0 bases and at J to 4 bases, leaving 6 bases not matched to a gene. The chain's CDR3 is CASSQDPSGGIADTQYF. CDR3 in DNA: TGCGCCAGCAGCCAAGATCCTAGCGGGGGGATCGCAGATACGCAGTATTTT.

The chain links TRBV5-3 to TRBJ2-3, with D uncertain. TRBV5-3 is marked as an open reading frame, function uncertain. The length of the CDR3 is 15 residues. The V end lost 0 bases, the J end lost 1 base, and 9 bases lay between the germline ends. CDR3 nucleotide sequence: TGTGCCAGAAGCTTGGGACTTGCTTGCACAGATACGCAGTATTTT. Translated, it gives CARSLGLACTDTQYF.

This clone was seen repeatedly, ten times or more. The V call is TRBV7-2, the J call TRBJ2-7; 8 bases agree with TRBD1. The CDR3 runs to 15 residues. The trim removed 5 bases at V and 7 bases at J, leaving 13 bases unmatched. Per germline, CDR1 SGHTA and CDR2 FQGNSA. The CDR3 nucleotides are TGTGCCAGCAGCCCTAGCGTATCACAGGGGGGAGAGCAGTACTTC. Translation: CASSPSVSQGGEQYF.